This T cell receptor beta chain is from a study of T cell repertoires in cytomegalovirus infection. Study at large: The authors used CMV epitopes that were HLA-C-restricted (recently identified) and HLA-B-restricted (well studied). Through public TCR beta signatures, both CMV infection and matching HLA type were indicated. Study-level findings and limits: HLA-C-restricted, CMV-specific TCR beta clonotypes were dominant ex vivo. There were carriers of CMV plus the relevant HLA, and cumulative public TCR beta family frequency identified them.

Points on this clonotype: Its specificity is unknown.

MiXCR, run by TCRdb on the reads, gives a single entry per CDR3 protein. Among around 710,000 distinct CDR3 sequences, 25% to 30% were seen once, and the ten largest hold around 14%. The CDR3 is 13 residues long. Trimming pared 10 bases from V and 1 base from J, leaving 13 bases between. The sequence was obtained from a human donor in good health (CMV status not recorded). Some clones in this sample may be carry-over from other donors' samples. This chain links TRBV12-3 or TRBV12-4 with TRBJ2-5; possibly TRBD1 for D (6 bases). Material: cultured CD8+ T cells from PBMCs, obtained from culture after CMV antigen stimulation. CDR3 nucleotide sequence: TGTGCCATCAGGGGCCCGACCCAAGAGACCCAGTACTTC. This gives the protein CAIRGPTQETQYF.